This T cell receptor (beta chain) was identified during a study of Tregs in tolerant kidney transplant recipients (dated by TCRdb to about 2019). Regarding the research as a whole: TCRbeta sequencing was used in the study to identify donor-specific regulatory T cells before combined kidney and bone marrow transplantation, and the identified cells were then tracked after transplant. TCRbeta repertoire sequencing was used in 3 healthy controls to compare several methods for expanding Tregs specific for an allogeneic donor. Study-wide conclusions, independent of this receptor: The study was constrained by small patient numbers, and validation of the findings is required in larger populations and under other immunosuppression protocols. Although technical replication error seemed to be minimal, the question of biological reproducibility was not addressed directly. Expanding Tregs with activated donor B cells appeared to identify the most biologically relevant and donor-specific TCRbeta repertoire.

The CDR3, from cysteine to phenylalanine, totals 14 residues. Kept here is only the CDR3 DNA, which spans 42 bases and is read in frame from base 1. Trimming accounts for 5 bases at V and 12 bases at J, while the number of junction bases matched to no gene is 8. In the germline V gene, CDR1 corresponds to MNHNS and CDR2 to SASEGT. The sample holds a few counts of this clone. The clone's antigen remains unknown. It has no much larger one-base neighbor in the sample; base qualities were not kept. For TCRbeta CDR3 sequencing, genomic DNA from the sorted cells was extracted using the QIAGEN DNeasy Blood and Tissue Kit. High-throughput TCRbeta CDR3 sequencing, which included PCR amplification with bias correction and internal controls, was done commercially through immunoSEQ. As for how the authors treated the data: A unique productive TCRbeta sequence was defined by the CDR3 nucleotide sequence when primers matched, and otherwise by the CDR3 amino acid sequence together with the Vbeta and Jbeta genes. To correct sorting error, sequences shared between sorted populations at a frequency ratio of 2:1 or less were removed; the rest were assigned to the higher population. Sequences were defined as donor-reactive when expanded at least 5-fold in CFSE-low cells versus unstimulated cells and present at a frequency of at least 0.01% in CFSE-low cells. Repertoire divergence was quantified by Jensen-Shannon divergence calculated from the top 100 TCRbeta sequences ranked by frequency. When a sample had multiple sequencing runs, each run was corrected for sorting error separately and the runs were then pooled. In its TCRdb copy, this immuneACCESS table keeps in-frame sequences only and misses some clones. Where compared with another copy, unresolved V genes explain less than half of these, and the others have no known cause. Clonal size and the V and J genes are those of that table, whereas D and trimming came from the DNA. The sample table shows under 300,000 clones, and 65% to 85% are seen once. About 0.64% of the sample lies in the top ten.

Unstimulated Tregs (CD4+CD25+CD127-), CD4+ non-Tregs (CD4+CD25-), CD4 and CD8 cells were FACS-sorted from thawed PBMCs. Healthy control blood came either as purchased buffy coats or from healthy volunteers. Healthy control blood was processed to PBMCs by Ficoll density gradient and cryopreserved, and patient PBMCs were collected before and after transplant. Sequencing input: CD4+ T cells from blood. The chain is made from TRBV6-1 and TRBJ1-6, with 9 middle bases fitting TRBD1. The TCR sequence derives from a human donor in good health. The nucleotides are TGTGCCAGCAGTCCCCGGACAGGGGTTGAACCCCTCCACTTT. This gives the protein CASSPRTGVEPLHF.